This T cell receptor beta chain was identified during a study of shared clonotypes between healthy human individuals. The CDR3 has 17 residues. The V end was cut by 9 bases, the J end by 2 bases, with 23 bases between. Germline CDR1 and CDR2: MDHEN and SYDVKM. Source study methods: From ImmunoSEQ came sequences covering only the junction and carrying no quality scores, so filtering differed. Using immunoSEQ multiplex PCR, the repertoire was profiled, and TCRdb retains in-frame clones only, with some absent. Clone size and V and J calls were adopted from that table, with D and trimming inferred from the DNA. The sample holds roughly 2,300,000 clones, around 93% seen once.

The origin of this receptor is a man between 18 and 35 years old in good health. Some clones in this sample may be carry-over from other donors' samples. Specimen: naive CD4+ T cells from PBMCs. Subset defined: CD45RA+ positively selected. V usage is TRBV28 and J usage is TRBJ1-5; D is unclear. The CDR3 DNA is TGTGCCAGTAAAGCTCCCAAGACGGCATATGGCAATCAGCCCCAGCATTTT. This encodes CASKAPKTAYGNQPQHF.